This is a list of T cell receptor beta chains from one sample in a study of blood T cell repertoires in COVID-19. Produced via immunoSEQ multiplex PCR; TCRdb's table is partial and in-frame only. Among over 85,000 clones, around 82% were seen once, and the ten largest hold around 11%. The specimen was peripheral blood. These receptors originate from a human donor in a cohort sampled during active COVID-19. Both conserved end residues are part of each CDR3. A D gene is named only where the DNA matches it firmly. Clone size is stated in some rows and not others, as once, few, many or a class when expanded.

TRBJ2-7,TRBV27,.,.,CASSLSGRGGDEQYF,TGTGCCAGCAGTTTATCAGGCAGGGGTGGAGACGAGCAGTACTTC
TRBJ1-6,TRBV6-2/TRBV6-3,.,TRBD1,CASSDGTAALHSYNSPLHF,TGTGCCAGCAGTGACGGGACAGCTGCTCTTCACTCCTATAATTCACCCCTCCACTTT
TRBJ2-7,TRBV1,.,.,CTSSQTSRYEQYF,TGCACCAGCAGCCAAACTAGCAGGTACGAGCAGTACTTC
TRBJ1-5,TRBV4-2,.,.,CASSQEGAFNQPQHF,TGTGCCAGCAGCCAAGAAGGGGCGTTTAATCAGCCCCAGCATTTT
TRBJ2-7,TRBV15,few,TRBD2,CATSTGRAYEQYF,TGTGCCACCAGCACAGGGAGGGCCTACGAGCAGTACTTC
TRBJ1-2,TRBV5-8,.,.,CASSLAPGGYTF,TGTGCCAGCAGCTTGGCCCCCGGAGGGTACACCTTC
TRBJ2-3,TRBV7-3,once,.,CASSGGRTDTQYF,TGTGCCAGCAGTGGGGGGAGAACAGATACGCAGTATTTT
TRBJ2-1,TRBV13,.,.,CASSSRGSYNEQFF,TGTGCCAGCAGCTCCCGGGGGTCCTACAATGAGCAGTTCTTC
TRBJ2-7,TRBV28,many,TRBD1,CASSTPHRGQYF,TGTGCCAGCAGCACCCCTCACAGGGGGCAGTACTTC
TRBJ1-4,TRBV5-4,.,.,CASSVIGAGSEKLFF,TGTGCCAGCAGCGTAATCGGGGCCGGGAGTGAAAAACTGTTTTTT
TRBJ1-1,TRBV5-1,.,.,CASSSVGGPNTEAFF,TGCGCCAGCAGCTCCGTCGGGGGACCCAACACTGAAGCTTTCTTT
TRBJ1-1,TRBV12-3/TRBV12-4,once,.,CASSSTDGSQAFF,TGTGCCAGCAGTTCAACCGACGGGTCCCAAGCTTTCTTT
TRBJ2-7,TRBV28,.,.,CASSLLAGQLAEGSYEQYF,TGTGCCAGCAGTTTGTTGGCGGGACAGCTAGCAGAGGGATCCTACGAGCAGTACTTC
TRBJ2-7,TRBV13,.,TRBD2,CASSLGGGRFYEQYF,TGTGCCAGCAGCTTAGGTGGCGGGAGGTTCTACGAGCAGTACTTC
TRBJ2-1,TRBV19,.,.,CASRSRQAGSYNEQFF,TGTGCCAGTAGGAGTCGGCAGGCTGGCTCCTACAATGAGCAGTTCTTC
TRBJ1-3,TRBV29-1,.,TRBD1,CSFGDSHSGNTIYF,TGCAGCTTTGGGGACAGTCACTCTGGAAACACCATATATTTT
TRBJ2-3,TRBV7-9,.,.,CASSPPGWGTDTQYF,TGTGCCAGCAGCCCCCCGGGGTGGGGCACAGATACGCAGTATTTT
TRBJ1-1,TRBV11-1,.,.,CASLHGGGSDTEAFF,TGTGCCAGCCTCCACGGGGGGGGTTCGGACACTGAAGCTTTCTTT
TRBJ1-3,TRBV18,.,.,CASSPQEVGNTIYF,TGTGCCAGCTCACCACAGGAGGTTGGAAACACCATATATTTT
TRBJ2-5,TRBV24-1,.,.,CATSVLGAQETQYF,TGTGCCACCAGTGTTCTGGGGGCCCAAGAGACCCAGTACTTC
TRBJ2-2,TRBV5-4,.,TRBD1,CASSLGTSGTGGHTGELFF,TGTGCCAGCAGCTTGGGGACTTCCGGGACAGGGGGCCACACCGGGGAGCTGTTTTTT
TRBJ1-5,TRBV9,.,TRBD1,CASSTGQGGQPQHF,TGTGCCAGCAGCACAGGACAGGGCGGGCAGCCCCAGCATTTT
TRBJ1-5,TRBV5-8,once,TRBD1,CASSFRTGVGQPQHF,TGTGCCAGCAGCTTCCGTACAGGGGTAGGTCAGCCCCAGCATTTT
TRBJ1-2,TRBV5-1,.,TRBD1,CASSLGDSLAGAYGYTF,TGCGCCAGCAGCTTGGGGGACAGTTTGGCGGGCGCCTATGGCTACACCTTC
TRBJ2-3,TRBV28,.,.,CASSLGDTLGDTQYF,TGTGCCAGCAGTTTAGGGGACACCTTGGGAGATACGCAGTATTTT
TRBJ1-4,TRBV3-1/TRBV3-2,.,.,CASSQRGGSEKLFF,TGTGCCAGCAGCCAACGGGGCGGGAGTGAAAAACTGTTTTTT
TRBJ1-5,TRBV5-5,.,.,CASSNRDSNQPQHF,TGTGCCAGCAGCAACAGGGATAGCAATCAGCCCCAGCATTTT
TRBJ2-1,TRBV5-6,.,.,CASSLGGGIYNEQFF,TGTGCCAGCAGCTTGGGGGGCGGAATCTACAATGAGCAGTTCTTC
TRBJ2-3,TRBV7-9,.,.,CASSPHGDTQYF,TGTGCCAGCAGCCCCCACGGGGATACGCAGTATTTT
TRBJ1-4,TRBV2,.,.,CASQVGDEKLFF,TGTGCCAGTCAGGTGGGCGATGAAAAACTGTTTTTT
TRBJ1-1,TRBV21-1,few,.,CASSKRLHLAQGNTEAFF,TGTGCCAGCAGCAAGCGATTACACCTTGCTCAGGGGAACACTGAAGCTTTCTTT
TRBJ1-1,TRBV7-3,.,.,CASSGTGTNPNTEAFF,TGTGCCAGCAGCGGAACCGGGACAAACCCGAACACTGAAGCTTTCTTT
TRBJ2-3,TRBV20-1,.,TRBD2,CSASSGTSGGSDTQYF,TGCAGTGCTAGTTCGGGGACTAGCGGGGGGTCAGATACGCAGTATTTT
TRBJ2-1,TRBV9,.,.,CASSAGIEQFF,TGTGCCAGTAGCGCAGGGATTGAGCAGTTCTTC
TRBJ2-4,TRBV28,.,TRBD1,CASSLGTGAGAKNIQYF,TGTGCCAGCAGTTTAGGGACAGGGGCCGGGGCCAAAAACATTCAGTACTTC
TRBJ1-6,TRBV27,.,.,CASSLSLRQGGSPLHF,TGTGCCAGCAGTTTATCGTTGCGTCAGGGAGGATCACCCCTCCACTTT
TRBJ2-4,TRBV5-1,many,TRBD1,CASSLAIGQGPKNIQYF,TGCGCCAGCAGCTTGGCCATAGGACAGGGGCCCAAAAACATTCAGTACTTC
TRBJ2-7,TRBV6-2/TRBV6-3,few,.,CASSVSYEQYF,TGTGCCAGCAGTGTGAGCTACGAGCAGTACTTC
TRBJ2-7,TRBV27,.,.,CASSLPKTGPYEQYF,TGTGCCAGCAGTTTACCAAAGACAGGTCCCTACGAGCAGTACTTC